The T cell receptor beta chain described here comes from a study of T cells in Graves' hyperthyroidism and ophthalmopathy. A Clinical Activity Score of at least 3, a NOSPECS grade of at least 4 and a duration under 3 months were recorded in the ophthalmopathy patients. Lactation, pregnancy, other autoimmune disease or uncontrolled infection led to exclusion of patients. Worth noting for this clonotype: Its matching antigen is unknown.

Amplification targeted TCR beta CDR3 regions from RNA transcripts. HTBI primers were used for first-round RT-PCR of the TCR CDR3. A single record per CDR3 protein comes from TCRdb applying MiXCR to the multiplex PCR reads. The sample contains hundreds of thousands of distinct CDR3 sequences, roughly 15% of which appear only once. Germline V gene lookup returns CDR1 SGHRS and CDR2 YFSETQ. V was pared by 0 bases and J by 5 bases, with 8 bases of the junction left unmatched. CDR3 length equals 17 residues. Study outcomes and limitations: Most expanded thyroid clonotypes above 0.001 recurred in blood.

The sequence came from a woman aged 50 to 65 with Graves' ophthalmopathy. The genes are TRBV5-1 and TRBJ2-3; TRBD2 agrees at 11 bases. The sequenced sample consisted of blood. The CDR3 loop reads CASSLELSGRAGDTQYF. The CDR3 nucleotides are TGCGCCAGCAGCTTGGAGCTTAGCGGGAGGGCCGGAGATACGCAGTATTTT.